The clone carrying this TCR beta chain was counted only a few times. What it recognizes is unknown. The data were taken from a study of beta chain features in type 1 diabetes. Across the whole study: The number of sorted cells examined across all samples was some 99,000,000. Broader study findings: TCRB rearrangement may or may not be influenced by HLA type; here this remained unresolved. Moderately but significantly shorter TCRB CDR3s were found in Type 1 diabetes patients in all four CD4+ subsets. More deletions and fewer insertions at VDJ junctions were found in patients with type 1 diabetes.

Of the isolated RNA, all was reverse transcribed, and so the sequenced material was expressed TCRB transcripts. Method: immunoSEQ multiplex PCR; TCRdb's copy keeps in-frame clones and lacks some. This table has hundreds of thousands of clones, about 14% appearing once. The CDR3 contains 15 residues. Trimming removed 4 bases from V and 3 bases from J, with 13 bases in between. Looked up from germline, CDR1 is SGHRS and CDR2 is YFSETQ. This clonotype was obtained from a man under 40 in good health. The sample consisted of central memory CD4+ T cells from blood. This rearrangement joins TRBV5-1 to TRBJ2-2, with D possibly TRBD1 on 6 matching bases. CDR3 in amino acids: CASSPGQTYTGELFF. CDR3 bases: TGCGCCAGCAGCCCAGGACAGACATACACCGGGGAGCTGTTTTTT.